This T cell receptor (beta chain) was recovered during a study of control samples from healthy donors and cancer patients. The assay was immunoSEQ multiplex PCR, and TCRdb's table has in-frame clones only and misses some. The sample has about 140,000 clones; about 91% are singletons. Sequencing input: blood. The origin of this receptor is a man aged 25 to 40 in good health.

The CDR3 coding sequence is TGCAGCGTGACGTCCGGGACAGGGGAGAGCTCTGGGGCCAACGTCCTGACTTTC. This translates into CSVTSGTGESSGANVLTF. This chain connects TRBV29-1 to TRBJ2-6, with 10 bases fitting TRBD1. From germline, CDR1 is SQVTM and CDR2 ANQGSEA. J lost 0 bases, V lost 6 bases, and 11 bases had no gene match. This CDR3 is 18 amino acids long.